This T cell receptor beta chain was sequenced for a study of control samples from healthy donors and cancer patients. The trim removed 5 bases at V and 4 bases at J, leaving 11 bases unmatched. There are 16 residues in the CDR3. The germline gives CDR1 ENHRY, CDR2 SYGVKD. Assay used: immunoSEQ multiplex PCR; TCRdb lists only in-frame clones, some missing. The profile shows some 150,000 clones, approximately 91% of them singletons. Material: blood. The V gene is TRBV10-3, the J gene TRBJ2-1; TRBD2 matches at 7 bases. The sequence derives from a man between 25 and 39 years old in good health. The CDR3 DNA reads as TGTGCCATCAGTACCACAACCAGCGGGGTTTACAATGAGCAGTTCTTC. Translation: CAISTTTSGVYNEQFF.